This TCR beta chain was captured in a study of T cell repertoires in cytomegalovirus infection. Via MiXCR, TCRdb re-called the reads, giving one row per CDR3 protein. The data hold about 320,000 distinct CDR3 sequences, with over 7.5% observed a single time. This CDR3 has 15 amino acids. V was shortened by 4 bases and J by 5 bases, with 17 bases between the two germline ends. The V gene's germline CDR1 is MDHEN and CDR2 SYDVKM. Specimen: PBMCs. This clonotype originated in a human donor in good health (CMV status not recorded). Some clones in this sample may be carry-over from other donors' samples. The chain couples TRBV28 to TRBJ2-5; possible D gene TRBD2, 5 bases. The CDR3 loop reads CASSSARVGGETQYF. CDR3 DNA sequence: TGTGCCAGCAGTTCCGCTCGGGTGGGCGGGGAGACCCAGTACTTC.